The entry below gives a single T cell receptor (beta chain) sequence along with its context. V gave up 2 bases and J gave up 3 bases, with 14 bases separating them. Germline V lookup: CDR1 MDHEN, CDR2 SYDVKM. CDR3 length equals 16 residues. In the study's own analysis: Researchers report that nucleated cell counts were estimated from reference gene primer amplification. The data were produced by immunoSEQ multiplex PCR, yet TCRdb's version contains in-frame clones alone and is incomplete. The V and J calls and clone size are taken from that table; D and trimming were inferred from the DNA. The table shows about 38,000 clones, with over 80% occurring only once. The sample originates from a study of blood T cell repertoires in COVID-19. Study summary: Italy, Spain and the United States were the sources of the convalescent and acute COVID-19 samples. PBMCs, B-cell-depleted T cells, or T cells were the source of the cDNA or gDNA that made up the material.

The TCR originated in a human donor in a cohort sampled during active COVID-19. This chain uses TRBV28 with TRBJ1-5; a possible D gene is TRBD1 (5 bases). Input material: peripheral blood. DNA for the CDR3: TGTGCCAGCAGTTTAGGCGTAGGGGCTAACAATCAGCCCCAGCATTTT. Its protein is CASSLGVGANNQPQHF.